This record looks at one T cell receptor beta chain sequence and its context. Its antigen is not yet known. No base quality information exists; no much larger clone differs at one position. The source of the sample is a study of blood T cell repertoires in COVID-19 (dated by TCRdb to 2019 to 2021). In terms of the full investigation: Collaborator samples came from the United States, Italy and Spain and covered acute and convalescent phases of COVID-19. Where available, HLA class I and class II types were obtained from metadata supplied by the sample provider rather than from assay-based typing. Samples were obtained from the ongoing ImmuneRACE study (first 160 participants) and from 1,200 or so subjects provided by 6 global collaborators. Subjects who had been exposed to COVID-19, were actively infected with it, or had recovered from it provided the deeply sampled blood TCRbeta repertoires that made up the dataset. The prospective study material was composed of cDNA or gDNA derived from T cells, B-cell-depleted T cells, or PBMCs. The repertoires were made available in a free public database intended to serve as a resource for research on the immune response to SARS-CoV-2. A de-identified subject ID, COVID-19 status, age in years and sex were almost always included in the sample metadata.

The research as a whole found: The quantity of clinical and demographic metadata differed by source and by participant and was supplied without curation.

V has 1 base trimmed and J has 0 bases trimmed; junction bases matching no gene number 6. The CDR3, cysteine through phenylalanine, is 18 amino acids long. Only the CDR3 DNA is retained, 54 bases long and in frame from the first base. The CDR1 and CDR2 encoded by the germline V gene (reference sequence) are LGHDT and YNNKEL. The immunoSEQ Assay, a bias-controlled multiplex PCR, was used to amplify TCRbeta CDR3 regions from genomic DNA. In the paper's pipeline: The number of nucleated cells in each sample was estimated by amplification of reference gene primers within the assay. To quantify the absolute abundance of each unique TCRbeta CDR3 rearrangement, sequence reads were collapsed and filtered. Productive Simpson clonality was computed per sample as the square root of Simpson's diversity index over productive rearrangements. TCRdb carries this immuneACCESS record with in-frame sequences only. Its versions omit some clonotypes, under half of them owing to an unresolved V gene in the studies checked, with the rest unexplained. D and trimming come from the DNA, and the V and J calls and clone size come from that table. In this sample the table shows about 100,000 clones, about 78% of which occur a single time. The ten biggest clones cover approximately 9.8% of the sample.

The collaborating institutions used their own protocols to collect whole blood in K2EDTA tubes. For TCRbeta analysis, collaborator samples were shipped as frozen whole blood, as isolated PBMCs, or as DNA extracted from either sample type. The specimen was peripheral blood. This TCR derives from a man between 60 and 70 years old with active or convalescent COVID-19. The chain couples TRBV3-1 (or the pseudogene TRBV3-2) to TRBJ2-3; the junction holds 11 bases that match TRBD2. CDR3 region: CASSQAELAGASTDTQYF. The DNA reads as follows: TGTGCCAGCAGCCAAGCCGAACTAGCGGGGGCTAGCACAGATACGCAGTATTTT.